Presented here are 25 T cell receptor beta chains from one specimen sequenced in a study of post-analysis software for immune sequencing data. General study results and limits: Roughly five TRBV segments were significantly more frequent in patients than in controls. TRBV5-6, TRBV5-1 and TRBV20-1 were among these segments.

Prepared libraries of TCR beta cDNA carried unique molecular identifiers. MiXCR was run by TCRdb on the PCR reads, yielding one entry per CDR3 protein. Of hundreds of thousands of distinct CDR3 sequences listed, around 53% are singletons. Antigens for these TCRs are unknown. The sequenced material came from blood. These receptors were collected from a girl under 18 with multiple sclerosis.

This chain joins TRBV5-4 and TRBJ2-5; 11 nucleotides line up with TRBD2. The CDR3 has 15 amino acids. The ends lost 2 bases at V and 5 bases at J; junction bases unmatched: 5. From germline, CDR1 is SGHNT and CDR2 YYREEE (reference sequence). CDR3 sequence (DNA): TGTGCCAGCAGCTTACAACTAGCGGGAGTGGAGACCCAGTACTTC. The encoded protein is CASSLQLAGVETQYF.

A remark on this clonotype: The junction shows a germline mismatch at one end, possibly a read error. The rearrangement joins TRBV3-1 to TRBJ2-3; 8 bases line up with TRBD2. CDR3 length equals 16 residues. Germline CDR1 LGHDT, CDR2 YNNKEL (reference sequence). CDR3 sequence reads: CASGQELLAGTDTQYF. In DNA, the CDR3 is TGTGCCAGCGGCCAAGAACTACTAGCGGGCACAGATACGCAGTATTTT.

This clonotype was counted a few times. This chain connects TRBV5-1 to TRBJ2-1, with 16 bases aligning to TRBD2. V gave up 3 bases and J gave up 4 bases; unmatched junction bases: 1. The CDR3 consists of 16 residues. Germline-derived CDR1 and CDR2 are SGHRS and YFSETQ. The CDR3 DNA sequence: TGCGCCAGCAGCTGGGGACTAGCGGGGGGGTACAATGAGCAGTTCTTC. The encoded protein is CASSWGLAGGYNEQFF.

The chain uses TRBV2 and TRBJ1-2; unclear D gene. The germline V gene has CDR1 SNHLY and CDR2 FYNNEI. The germline V and J ends were trimmed by 7 bases and 1 base, with 16 bases remaining between them. The CDR3 consists of 15 residues. CDR3 in amino acids: CASTFSTSFNYGYTF. CDR3 sequence (DNA): TGTGCCAGCACCTTTTCGACATCGTTTAACTATGGCTACACCTTC. Full variable domain (missing parts from reference TRBV2 and TRBJ1-2): EPEVTQTPSHQVTQMGQEVILRCVPISNHLYFYWYRQILGQKVEFLVSFYNNEISEKSEIFDDQFSVERPDGSNFTLKIRSTKLEDSAMYFCASTFSTSFNYGYTFGSGTRLTVV.

This chain uses TRBV29-1 with TRBJ2-1; 7 bases match TRBD2. The CDR3 length is 13 residues. Per germline, CDR1 SQVTM and CDR2 ANQGSEA. The V gene end was trimmed by 4 bases and the J gene end by 9 bases; junction bases not matched to a gene: 9. CDR3 sequence: CSVGTSLLVEQFF. The CDR3 coding sequence is TGCAGCGTTGGGACTAGTTTACTTGTTGAGCAGTTCTTC.

This clonotype occurred a few times. The chain joins TRBV29-1 to TRBJ1-2; D is possibly TRBD1 (5 bases). This CDR3 spans 14 amino acids. Germline values: CDR1 SQVTM, CDR2 ANQGSEA. V dropped 7 bases and J dropped 0 bases, with 15 bases sitting between them. The CDR3: CSATGTTANYGYTF. Written as DNA, the CDR3 is TGCAGCGCCACCGGGACGACGGCTAACTATGGCTACACCTTC. The complete variable domain, with remaining parts taken from reference TRBV29-1 and TRBJ1-2, reads SAVISQKPSRDICQRGTSLTIQCQVDSQVTMMFWYRQQPGQSLTLIATANQGSEATYESGFVIDKFPISRPNLTFSTLTVSNMSPEDSSIYLCSATGTTANYGYTFGSGTRLTVV.

This rearrangement joins TRBV7-3 to TRBJ2-1, with D unclear. From germline, CDR1 is SGHTA and CDR2 FQGTGA. CDR3 length: 21 amino acids. Trimming shortened V by 5 bases and J by 0 bases, and 29 bases separated the two germline ends. DNA of the CDR3: TGTGCCAGCAGCCCCGCATTGGGGAATGCCCCCCAGATCCGCTCCTACAATGAGCAGTTCTTC. Its protein product is CASSPALGNAPQIRSYNEQFF.

The chain carries TRBV4-1 and TRBJ2-7; 11 bases agree with TRBD2. The J call may not be correct, given that the DNA end is closer to TRBJ2-5. Germline assignment: CDR1 MGHRA and CDR2 YSYEKL. The CDR3 length is 17 residues. The CDR3 is CASSQEWLAGGAETQYF. As DNA, the CDR3 is TGCGCCAGCAGCCAAGAGTGGCTAGCGGGAGGTGCGGAGACCCAGTACTTC.

The V gene is TRBV20-1, the J gene TRBJ1-1; TRBD1 is a possible D gene (5 bases). Germline V gene data show CDR1 as DFQATT and CDR2 as SNEGSKA (reference sequence). CDR3 length: 14 amino acids. Deletions cut 5 bases from V and 4 bases from J, with 17 bases between. CDR3 nucleotides: TGCAGTGCTCCTAAGGCCGGAGGGGCCACTGAAGCTTTCTTT. It yields the protein CSAPKAGGATEAFF.

This clonotype appeared once. In DNA, the CDR3 is TGTGCCAGCAGACCCGGGACAGGGCTCGGCGAGCAGTACTTC. Amino acids: CASRPGTGLGEQYF. The chain links TRBV28 to TRBJ2-5, with 9 nucleotides matching TRBD1. The J call may be faulty, since TRBJ2-7 better matches the DNA end. This CDR3 is built from 14 residues. CDR1 and CDR2 from the germline V gene are MDHEN and SYDVKM.

The chain employs TRBV4-1 and TRBJ2-1, with D perhaps given as TRBD1 or TRBD2 (5 bases each). Near its end, the DNA agrees better with TRBJ2-7, so the J call may be wrong. Germline loops: CDR1 MGHRA, CDR2 YSYEKL. The CDR3 sequence is 15 residues long. This CDR3 is CASSRLGAGVNEQYF. DNA of the CDR3: TGCGCCAGCAGCCGATTAGGGGCCGGGGTTAATGAGCAGTACTTC.

The chain links TRBV5-1 to TRBJ2-1; TRBD2 matches 7 bases. The germline V gene has CDR1 SGHRS and CDR2 YFSETQ. Unmatched junction bases numbered 8, after V lost 0 bases and J lost 5 bases. The CDR3 totals 16 residues. CDR3 DNA sequence: TGCGCCAGCAGCTTGGTCGGGCTAGCGGCCAACAATGAGCAGTTCTTC. Encoded protein: CASSLVGLAANNEQFF.

Points on this clonotype: Being one base from a much bigger clone, this may be a read error. V usage is TRBV20-1 and J usage is TRBJ1-2; 7 positions match TRBD1. Trimming cost V 6 bases and J 6 bases; bases outside gene matches: 10. There are 13 residues in the CDR3. Germline CDR1 reads DFQATT; CDR2 reads SNEGSKA (reference sequence). The DNA of the CDR3 is TGCAGTGCACAGACCGGGACAGACCATGGCTACACCTTC. Protein sequence: CSAQTGTDHGYTF.

The V call is TRBV29-1, the J call TRBJ2-5; tentative D call: TRBD2 (5 bases). The J call could be wrong; TRBJ2-7 is a better fit for the DNA end. CDR3 size: 12 residues. The germline gives CDR1 SQVTM, CDR2 ANQGSEA. The CDR3 loop reads CSVDGLADEQYF. Written as DNA, the CDR3 is TGCAGCGTTGACGGGCTAGCAGACGAGCAGTACTTC.

The chain joins TRBV7-9 to TRBJ2-3, with 11 bases aligning to TRBD2. The germline V gene encodes CDR1 SEHNR and CDR2 FQNEAQ (reference sequence). The CDR3 has 20 residues. V dropped 4 bases and J dropped 0; count of bases not matched to a gene: 15. The CDR3 coding sequence is TGTGCCAGCAGCTCACAAAACCTTGGACTAGCGGGTTACAGCACAGATACGCAGTATTTT. It encodes CASSSQNLGLAGYSTDTQYF.

A few counts support this clonotype. V and J are TRBV7-2 and TRBJ2-5; perhaps TRBD2 as D (5 bases). The CDR3 extends over 12 amino acids. The germline V and J ends were trimmed by 4 bases and 11 bases, with 14 bases remaining between them. The V gene's germline CDR1 is SGHTA and CDR2 FQGNSA. As DNA, the CDR3 is TGTGCCAGCAGCTCCCGGGGTAGAGAGCAGTACTTC. It translates to CASSSRGREQYF.

The chain carries TRBV12-3 or TRBV12-4 and TRBJ2-5; 7 positions agree with TRBD2. Losses at the gene ends were 3 bases for V and 4 bases for J; bases not matched to a gene: 2. The CDR3 consists of 13 residues. The CDR3 region has the DNA TGTGCCAGCAGTTTCAGGGAGGGAGAGACCCAGTACTTC. Translating it yields CASSFREGETQYF.

In its sample, this clonotype was seen a few times. The chain combines TRBV7-9 with TRBJ2-6, with D possibly being TRBD2 (6 bases). The germline V and J ends were trimmed by 5 bases and 4 bases, with 18 bases remaining between them. The CDR3 totals 17 residues. Germline V gene sequence: CDR1 SEHNR, CDR2 FQNEAQ (reference sequence). The CDR3 DNA reads as TGTGCCAGCAGCGCCCTGGGAGGTCCAGCGGGGGCCAACGTCCTGACTTTC. Residues: CASSALGGPAGANVLTF.

The table lists this clonotype with many counts. The chain joins TRBV5-1 to TRBJ2-7; no reliable D call. The V gene lost 0 bases and the J gene lost 2 bases, with 3 bases spanning the gap. The V gene's germline CDR1 is SGHRS and CDR2 YFSETQ. The CDR3 spans 12 residues. This CDR3 is CASSLDTYEQYF. In DNA, the CDR3 is TGCGCCAGCAGCTTGGACACCTACGAGCAGTACTTC.

The DNA of the CDR3 is TGTGCCAGCAGCTTGGCGGGGGTCCAAGTTCGCGCCTACGAGCAGTACTTC. This gives the protein CASSLAGVQVRAYEQYF. The rearrangement uses TRBV5-6 and TRBJ2-7, with D possibly matching TRBD2 (6 bases). The germline V and J ends were trimmed by 0 bases and 2 bases, with 18 bases remaining between them. Germline loops: CDR1 SGHDT, CDR2 YYEEEE. The CDR3 extends over 17 amino acids.

The chain uses TRBV7-2 and TRBJ2-5; 13 nucleotides match TRBD2. V dropped 5 bases and J dropped 5; count of bases not matched to a gene: 8. CDR3 length equals 16 residues. Germline CDR1 SGHTA, CDR2 FQGNSA. CDR3: CASSPRGTSGVETQYF. For the CDR3, the DNA is TGTGCCAGCAGCCCTCGGGGGACTAGCGGGGTGGAGACCCAGTACTTC.

This clonotype was recorded a few times. The chain links TRBV29-1 to TRBJ2-3, with D unclear. V lost 8 bases and J 3 bases, leaving 9 bases between the germline ends. Germline assignment: CDR1 SQVTM and CDR2 ANQGSEA. CDR3 length: 11 amino acids. The CDR3 DNA follows: TGCAGCATTTTAATAACAGATACGCAGTATTTT. Protein sequence: CSILITDTQYF.

Remarks on this clonotype: Sequence at one end of the junction differs from germline and may be a read error. The gene calls are TRBV5-1 and TRBJ2-1; 7 positions agree with TRBD2. The germline gives CDR1 SGHRS, CDR2 YFSETQ. The CDR3 loop spans 13 amino acids. CDR3 nucleotide sequence: TGCGCCAGCAGCTTGGGGGACTACAATGGGCAGTTCTTC. Amino acid sequence: CASSLGDYNGQFF.

The chain is built from TRBV20-1 and TRBJ2-1, with D unclear. The V gene lost 1 base and the J gene lost 9 bases, with 10 bases spanning the gap. The CDR3 is made up of 12 amino acids. CDR1 is DFQATT, CDR2 SNEGSKA, per germline (reference sequence). The chain's CDR3 is CSARVQVREQFF. CDR3 nucleotide sequence: TGCAGTGCTAGAGTTCAGGTCCGTGAGCAGTTCTTC.

The chain links TRBV20-1 to TRBJ2-1; D not certain. This CDR3 is 15 amino acids long. V was clipped by 2 bases and J by 0 bases, with 11 bases between them. CDR1 is DFQATT, CDR2 SNEGSKA, per germline (reference sequence). CDR3 bases: TGCAGTGCTAGATCCGGAGCCAGCTCCTACAATGAGCAGTTCTTC. Its translation is CSARSGASSYNEQFF.